Listed below are T cell receptor beta chains from one sample, sequenced in a study of CD8+ T cells in alopecia areata. The data were produced by immunoSEQ multiplex PCR, yet TCRdb's version contains in-frame clones alone and is incomplete. The repertoire consists of 90,000 to 150,000 clones, with around 64% occurring once and the leading ten covering around 2.8%. Sequenced input: CD4+ T cells sorted from blood. These TCRs come from a human donor in good health. Both conserved end residues are part of each CDR3. The order of the fields is clone size, V gene, J gene, D gene, CDR3 protein, CDR3 DNA. The D gene is left open where the match is weak. Expanded clones are given a class, and other clones once, few, many or no size at all.

clone_size: .
v_call: TRBV30
j_call: TRBJ1-1
d_call: .
cdr3_aa: CAWGGAGDTEAFF
cdr3_nt: TGTGCCTGGGGGGGGGCCGGGGACACTGAAGCTTTCTTT

clone_size: few
v_call: TRBV11-2
j_call: TRBJ2-7
d_call: TRBD2
cdr3_aa: CASGRGGRSYEQYF
cdr3_nt: TGTGCCAGCGGGCGGGGGGGCCGCTCCTACGAGCAGTACTTC

clone_size: few
v_call: TRBV29-1
j_call: TRBJ2-2
d_call: .
cdr3_aa: CSAGGVRGELFF
cdr3_nt: TGCAGCGCGGGCGGGGTACGCGGGGAGCTGTTTTTT

clone_size: once
v_call: TRBV30
j_call: TRBJ2-4
d_call: TRBD2
cdr3_aa: CAWRAGGVAKNIQYF
cdr3_nt: TGTGCCTGGAGGGCGGGGGGCGTAGCCAAAAACATTCAGTACTTC

clone_size: .
v_call: TRBV6-1
j_call: TRBJ2-4
d_call: TRBD1
cdr3_aa: CASRQGVPKNIQYF
cdr3_nt: TGTGCCAGCAGGCAGGGGGTTCCCAAAAACATTCAGTACTTC

clone_size: few
v_call: TRBV30
j_call: TRBJ1-5
d_call: .
cdr3_aa: CAWSSTGYQPQHF
cdr3_nt: TGTGCCTGGAGTTCTACAGGGTACCAGCCCCAGCATTTT

clone_size: .
v_call: TRBV7-9
j_call: TRBJ2-2
d_call: .
cdr3_aa: CASTRTETNTGELFF
cdr3_nt: TGTGCCAGCACCCGGACGGAAACGAACACCGGGGAGCTGTTTTTT

clone_size: .
v_call: TRBV30
j_call: TRBJ2-1
d_call: .
cdr3_aa: CAYRGVQSSYNEQFF
cdr3_nt: TGTGCGTATAGGGGGGTACAGAGCTCCTACAATGAGCAGTTCTTC

clone_size: .
v_call: TRBV15
j_call: TRBJ2-5
d_call: .
cdr3_aa: CATRQTGVTETQYF
cdr3_nt: TGTGCCACCAGGCAAACCGGGGTAACAGAGACCCAGTACTTC

clone_size: .
v_call: TRBV9
j_call: TRBJ1-2
d_call: TRBD1
cdr3_aa: CASSGTQGQGLHGYTF
cdr3_nt: TGTGCCAGCAGCGGGACCCAAGGACAGGGGCTTCACGGCTACACCTTC

clone_size: once
v_call: TRBV2
j_call: TRBJ2-7
d_call: .
cdr3_aa: CASSYGYEQYF
cdr3_nt: TGTGCCAGCAGTTATGGCTACGAGCAGTACTTC

clone_size: .
v_call: TRBV30
j_call: TRBJ2-6
d_call: .
cdr3_aa: CAWSDGGAGANVLTF
cdr3_nt: TGTGCCTGGAGTGACGGGGGAGCTGGGGCCAACGTCCTGACTTTC

clone_size: .
v_call: TRBV29-1
j_call: TRBJ2-5
d_call: TRBD1
cdr3_aa: CSVVQGAVGETQYF
cdr3_nt: TGCAGCGTTGTGCAGGGGGCAGTCGGAGAGACCCAGTACTTC

clone_size: .
v_call: TRBV2
j_call: TRBJ1-4
d_call: .
cdr3_aa: CARARDPNEKLFF
cdr3_nt: TGTGCCAGGGCCCGGGATCCTAATGAAAAACTGTTTTTT

clone_size: .
v_call: TRBV5-1
j_call: TRBJ2-7
d_call: TRBD1
cdr3_aa: CASSAGSGTGTYEQYF
cdr3_nt: TGCGCCAGCAGCGCCGGTTCCGGGACAGGTACCTACGAGCAGTACTTC

clone_size: .
v_call: TRBV28
j_call: TRBJ1-1
d_call: .
cdr3_aa: CASSFVQANTEAFF
cdr3_nt: TGTGCCAGCAGTTTCGTCCAGGCGAACACTGAAGCTTTCTTT

clone_size: .
v_call: TRBV7-9
j_call: TRBJ2-3
d_call: .
cdr3_aa: CAGQDADTQYF
cdr3_nt: TGTGCCGGCCAGGATGCTGATACGCAGTATTTT

clone_size: .
v_call: TRBV6-5
j_call: TRBJ1-1
d_call: .
cdr3_aa: CASRRGSNTEAFF
cdr3_nt: TGTGCCAGCAGGAGGGGGTCTAACACTGAAGCTTTCTTT

clone_size: once
v_call: TRBV29-1
j_call: TRBJ1-5
d_call: TRBD1
cdr3_aa: CSVEQGVGQPQHF
cdr3_nt: TGCAGCGTGGAACAGGGGGTGGGCCAGCCCCAGCATTTT

clone_size: .
v_call: TRBV5-1
j_call: TRBJ1-4
d_call: .
cdr3_aa: CASSLTGPEKLFF
cdr3_nt: TGCGCCAGCAGCTTGACGGGCCCTGAAAAACTGTTTTTT